The 2 T cell receptor beta chains given below trace back to one sample, sequenced in a study of shared clonotypes between healthy human individuals. Naive CD8 cells were CD45RO-negative, positively selected for CCR7, excluding terminally differentiated effector memory CD45RA+ cells. Some clones are missing from TCRdb's copy, which holds only in-frame ones; the method was immunoSEQ multiplex PCR. The repertoire consists of hundreds of thousands of clones, with around 96% occurring once and the leading ten covering about 0.11%. The sample consisted of naive CD8+ T cells sorted from blood. The source is a woman aged 25-40 years in good health.

As for this clone: Other DNA sequences in this specimen translate into the identical CDR3. This sequence joins TRBV19 and TRBJ2-1; a possible D gene is TRBD1 (6 bases). Deletions cut 3 bases from V and 2 bases from J, with 8 bases between. The CDR3 has 14 residues. Germline V CDR1 and CDR2: LNHDA, SQIVND (reference sequence). This CDR3 reads CASSIGGPYNEQFF. As DNA, the CDR3 is TGTGCCAGTAGTATTGGGGGCCCCTACAATGAGCAGTTCTTC.

This clone came up once. This rearrangement joins TRBV4-1 to TRBJ2-7, with D tentatively TRBD1 (6 bases). The CDR3 spans 16 residues. The V end was cut by 1 base, the J end by 4 bases, with 17 bases between. Germline V CDR1 and CDR2: MGHRA, YSYEKL. CDR3 amino acids: CASSQGPGGQGYEQYF. DNA of the CDR3: TGCGCCAGCAGCCAAGGCCCGGGCGGGCAGGGGTACGAGCAGTACTTC.